A single sample gave rise to the 19 T cell receptor beta chains below, sequenced in a study of blood T cells in healthy people across ages (dated by TCRdb to 2013 to 2016). The library was generated by 5' RACE. Sequencing was performed on an Illumina HiSeq 2500. A second roughly 6 to 12 cycle PCR used a sample-barcoded 5' primer and a J-beta primer mix. TCRdb trimmed the raw reads at Q25, called clones with MiXCR and kept productive beta chains. For every CDR3 protein sequence, its rows merge into one entry that carries the most common genes and DNA. Counted in this sample were 850,000 or so distinct CDR3 sequences; around 28% of them appeared once. The ten largest make up approximately 15% of the sample. The specimen was blood. The receptors were gathered from a woman over 75 in good health.

This clonotype has a count of ten or more. The chain couples TRBV20-1 to TRBJ2-3; 14 bases map to TRBD2. The V and J ends lost 0 bases and 6 bases, in that order; junction bases with no gene match: 8. The CDR3 loop spans 17 amino acids. Germline CDR1 reads DFQATT; CDR2 reads SNEGSKA (reference sequence). CDR3 amino acids: CSARDSTSGGAGDTQYF. In DNA form, the CDR3 reads TGCAGTGCTAGAGATTCGACTAGCGGGGGGGCAGGGGATACGCAGTATTTT.

Worth noting for this clonotype: A much larger clone lies one base from this, so it may be a read error. V gene TRBV2 combines with J gene TRBJ2-1; D may correspond to TRBD1 or TRBD2 (7 bases each). Germline V gene lookup returns CDR1 SNHLY and CDR2 FYNNEI. CDR3 length equals 14 residues. The CDR3 nucleotides are TGTGCCAGTCAGGGGGGGACACGTTCCAATAAGCAGTTCTTC. Amino acid sequence: CASQGGTRSNKQFF.

This clonotype was counted a few times. The chain carries TRBV24-1 and TRBJ1-5, with a tentative D call TRBD1 (5 bases). The ends were cut back, 4 bases at V and 5 bases at J, with 11 bases in the middle. CDR3 length: 14 residues. Germline CDR1 reads KGHDR; CDR2 reads SFDVKD. The CDR3 reads CATSDSTVHQPQHF. The CDR3 bases are TGTGCCACCAGTGACTCGACAGTTCATCAGCCCCAGCATTTT.

This clonotype was detected ten times or more. This chain connects TRBV5-5 to TRBJ2-6; the D is unclear. The CDR3 contains 19 residues. Deletions cut 0 bases from V and 0 bases from J, with 16 bases between. The germline CDR1 and CDR2 sequences are SGHKS and YYEKEE (reference sequence). CDR3 sequence: CASSLAVGGSGSGANVLTF. The CDR3 bases are TGTGCCAGCAGCTTGGCCGTCGGTGGCAGTGGCTCTGGGGCCAACGTCCTGACTTTC.

V usage is TRBV18 and J usage is TRBJ2-1, with D uncertain. The CDR3 spans 12 residues. Trimming shortened V by 3 bases and J by 6 bases, and 6 bases separated the two germline ends. Germline CDR1 is KGHSH and CDR2 is LQKENI. CDR3 protein: CASSPSVNEQFF. The CDR3 region has the DNA TGTGCCAGCTCACCGTCGGTCAATGAGCAGTTCTTC.

This clonotype was recorded at least ten times. The chain is built from TRBV27 and TRBJ2-4; D is unclear. This CDR3 contains 13 residues. Germline V gene lookup returns CDR1 MNHEY and CDR2 SMNVEV (reference sequence). V was clipped by 1 base and J by 5 bases, with 6 bases between them. The CDR3 here is CASSLYGENIQYF. CDR3 bases: TGTGCCAGCAGTTTATACGGAGAAAACATTCAGTACTTC.

The table lists this clonotype with many counts. The chain links TRBV6-1 to TRBJ2-3; 11 nucleotides match TRBD1. Per germline, CDR1 MNHNS and CDR2 SASEGT. The CDR3 has 16 amino acids. The V gene end was trimmed by 8 bases and the J gene end by 4 bases; junction bases not matched to a gene: 11. The CDR3 here is CASHSPRGQGADTQYF. CDR3 coding DNA: TGTGCCAGCCACTCCCCCAGGGGACAGGGGGCAGATACGCAGTATTTT.

This clonotype was counted at least ten times. The V and J genes are TRBV7-9 and TRBJ2-7; D is ambiguous. Germline-derived CDR1 and CDR2 are SEHNR and FQNEAQ (reference sequence). The V and J ends lost 1 base and 4 bases respectively, with 8 bases between them. This CDR3 spans 13 amino acids. The CDR3 nucleotides are TGTGCCAGCAGCTTAGGGGAAATGTACGAGCAGTACTTC. Translating gives CASSLGEMYEQYF.

The rearrangement joins TRBV11-2 to TRBJ2-7, with no clear D. The V end was cut by 2 bases, the J end by 2 bases, with 7 bases between. The CDR3 spans 13 residues. Germline loops: CDR1 SGHAT, CDR2 FQNNGV. The CDR3 sequence: CASSLWLTYEQYF. The DNA of the CDR3 is TGTGCCAGCAGCTTATGGCTAACCTACGAGCAGTACTTC.

This clonotype was seen more than once but under ten times. CDR3 sequence reads: CASRGSHNTGELFF. In DNA form, the CDR3 reads TGTGCCAGCAGGGGGTCGCACAACACCGGGGAGCTGTTTTTT. The J gene is TRBJ2-2, the V gene TRBV2; D is unresolved. The CDR3 has 14 residues. The V and J ends lost 6 bases and 2 bases respectively, with 10 bases between them. Germline lookup yields CDR1 SNHLY and CDR2 FYNNEI. Based on the CDR3 plus reference TRBV2 and TRBJ2-2, the full variable domain is EPEVTQTPSHQVTQMGQEVILRCVPISNHLYFYWYRQILGQKVEFLVSFYNNEISEKSEIFDDQFSVERPDGSNFTLKIRSTKLEDSAMYFCASRGSHNTGELFFGEGSRLTVL.

In this sample, this clonotype turned up a few times. A much more abundant neighbour one base away suggests this may be a read error. This chain joins TRBV11-2 and TRBJ2-7, with a possible D match to TRBD1 (5 bases). V lost 1 base to trimming and J lost 7 bases, with 14 bases between them. CDR1 is SGHAT and CDR2 is FQNNGV in the germline V gene. This CDR3 comprises 14 residues. CDR3 loop: CASSLAQAWNEQYF. The CDR3 DNA reads TGTGCCAGCAGCTTAGCACAGGCCTGGAATGAGCAGTACTTC.

This clonotype occurred once. The chain couples TRBV30 to TRBJ1-3; D possibly corresponds to TRBD1 (6 bases). Germline V lookup: CDR1 GTSNPN, CDR2 SVGIG (reference sequence). The CDR3 covers 14 residues. Trimming shortened V by 3 bases and J by 5 bases, and 14 bases separated the two germline ends. CDR3 nucleotide sequence: TGTGCCTGGAGGGCGGGACACCAAAGAAACACCATATATTTT. Encoded protein: CAWRAGHQRNTIYF.

This clonotype was seen a handful of times. This chain joins TRBV3-1 and TRBJ2-1; 8 nucleotides agree with TRBD1. The CDR3 length is 18 residues. Germline assignment: CDR1 LGHDT and CDR2 YNNKEL (reference sequence). Losses at the gene ends were 1 base for V and 2 bases for J; bases not matched to a gene: 10. CDR3: CASSQGVRTDRAYNEQFF. Written as DNA, the CDR3 is TGTGCCAGCAGCCAAGGTGTAAGAACGGACAGGGCCTACAATGAGCAGTTCTTC.

This clonotype was seen a few times. An end of the junction differs from the germline gene, which may be a read error. J is TRBJ1-1 and V is TRBV7-2; a possible D gene is TRBD1 (5 bases). The CDR3 contains 14 residues. CDR1 and CDR2 from the germline V gene are SGHTA and FQGNSA. The CDR3 region is CASSVMTVNIEAFF. The DNA for the CDR3 is TGTGCCAGCAGCGTGATGACAGTGAACATTGAAGCTTTCTTT.

As for this clonotype: This may come from a read error, since a much larger clone is one base off. The V call is TRBV24-1, the J call TRBJ2-7; weak D call: TRBD1 (6 bases). The CDR3 runs to 15 residues. CDR1 is KGHDR and CDR2 is SFDVKD in the germline V gene. The CDR3 sequence: CAASDSRTAVDEQYF. CDR3 DNA: TGTGCCGCCAGTGACTCAAGGACAGCGGTCGACGAGCAGTACTTC.

This clonotype was observed a few times. The chain links TRBV21-1 to TRBJ1-5; the listed D gene, TRBD1, was not tested against the DNA. TRBV21-1 is a pseudogene locus. CDR3 length: 16 residues. The CDR3 DNA sequence: TGTGCCAGCAGCCCTAAGAGGGGACATAAGAATCAGCCCCAGCATTTT. The encoded protein is CASSPKRGHKNQPQHF.

V is TRBV7-8 and J is TRBJ1-5; D not certain. Germline loops: CDR1 SGHVS, CDR2 FQNEAQ. With 6 bases removed from V and 6 bases from J, the gap between germline ends came to 24 bases. The CDR3 contains 17 residues. The CDR3 DNA reads as TGTGCCAGCAGTACATCCCCCCAAGGGCGCCGCGGTCAGCCCCAGCATTTT. It codes for CASSTSPQGRRGQPQHF.

As to this clonotype: A much larger clone lies a single base off, so this may be a read error. CDR3 bases: TGTGCCAGCAGCCGGGGGGCAGGGGGCCACGAGCAGTACTTC. The encoded protein is CASSRGAGGHEQYF. The gene calls are TRBV11-2 and TRBJ2-7, with a possible D match to TRBD1 (8 bases). Germline CDR1 reads SGHAT; CDR2 reads FQNNGV. This CDR3 is built from 14 residues. The V gene lost 5 bases and the J gene lost 5 bases, with 16 bases spanning the gap.

In the case of this clonotype: A much larger clonotype is one base distant, so this may be a read error. J is TRBJ2-7 and V is TRBV7-2, with 8 bases lining up with TRBD2. The V segment lost 0 bases and the J segment 7 bases; nucleotides outside the gene matches: 8. Germline V gene data show CDR1 as SGHTA and CDR2 as FQGNSA. The CDR3 is 15 amino acids. CDR3 DNA sequence: TGTGCCAGCAGCTTAGCCAGCGGGGGAGGGAATGAGCAGTACTTC. Amino acids: CASSLASGGGNEQYF.